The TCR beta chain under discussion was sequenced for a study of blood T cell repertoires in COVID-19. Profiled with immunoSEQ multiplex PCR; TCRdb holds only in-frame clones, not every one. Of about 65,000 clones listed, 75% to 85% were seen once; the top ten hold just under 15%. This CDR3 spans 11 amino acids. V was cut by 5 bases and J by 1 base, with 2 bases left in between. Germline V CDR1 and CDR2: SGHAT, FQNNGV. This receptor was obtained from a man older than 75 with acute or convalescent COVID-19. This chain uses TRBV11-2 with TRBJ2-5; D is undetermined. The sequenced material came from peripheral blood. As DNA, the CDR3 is TGTGCCAGCAGCCTCCAAGAGACCCAGTACTTC. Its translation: CASSLQETQYF.